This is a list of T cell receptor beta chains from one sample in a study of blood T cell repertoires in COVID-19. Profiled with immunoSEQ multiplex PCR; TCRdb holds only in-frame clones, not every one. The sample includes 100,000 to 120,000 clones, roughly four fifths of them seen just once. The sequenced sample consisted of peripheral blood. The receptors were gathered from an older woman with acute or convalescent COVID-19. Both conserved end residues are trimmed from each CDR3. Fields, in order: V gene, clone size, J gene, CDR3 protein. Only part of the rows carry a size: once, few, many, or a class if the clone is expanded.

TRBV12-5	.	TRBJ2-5	ASGLPGSTQY
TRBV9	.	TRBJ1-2	ASSAEPGLTYGYT
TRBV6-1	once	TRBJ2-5	ASSEGRSGDRGAQY
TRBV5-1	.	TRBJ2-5	ASSLAGGLAGPSQETQY
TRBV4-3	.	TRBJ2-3	ASSFRETSGGRTDTQY
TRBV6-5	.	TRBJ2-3	ASSNPQTQY
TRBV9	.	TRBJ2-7	ASSRDSSRNEQY
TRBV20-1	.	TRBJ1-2	SASGNLANYGYT
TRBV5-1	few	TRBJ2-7	ASSLTGDTYEQY
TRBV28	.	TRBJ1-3	ASSLGPYSGNTIY
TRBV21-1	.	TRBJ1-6	ASSQGGQSNSPLH
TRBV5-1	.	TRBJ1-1	ASRVRSGGTEAF
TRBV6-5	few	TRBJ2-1	ASGTSLDREQF
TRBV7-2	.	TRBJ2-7	ASSLMFSEQY
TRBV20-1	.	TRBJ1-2	SASPLDGYT
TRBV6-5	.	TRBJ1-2	ASSRRGGPGYT
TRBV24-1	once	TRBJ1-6	ATSAGQGLAPLH
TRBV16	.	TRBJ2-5	ASSPSTGIHQETQY
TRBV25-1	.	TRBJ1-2	ASSEFPFGYT
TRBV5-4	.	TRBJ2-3	ASSRYDGTGRSSTQY
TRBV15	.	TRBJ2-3	ATSQDFSSTDTQY
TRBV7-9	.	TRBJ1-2	ASSSQLTGNYGYT
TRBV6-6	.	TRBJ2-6	ASSYRSEGANVLT
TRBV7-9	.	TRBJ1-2	ASSLPYQDRGRSDYGYT
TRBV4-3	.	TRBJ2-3	ASSQESGGADTQY
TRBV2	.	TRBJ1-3	ASSEAVYTIY
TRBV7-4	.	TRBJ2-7	ASSSSEQY
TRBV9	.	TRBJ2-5	ASSGGTEYQETQY
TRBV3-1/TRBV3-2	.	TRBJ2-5	ASSQVNNQY
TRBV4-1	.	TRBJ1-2	ASSQERGLGYT
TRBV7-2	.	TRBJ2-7	ASSSSTGGFYEQY
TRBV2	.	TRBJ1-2	ASSDPTGGFLANGYT
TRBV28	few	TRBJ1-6	ASSPPVSPLH
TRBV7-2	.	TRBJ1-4	ASSPYSGNEKLF
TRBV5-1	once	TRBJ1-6	ASSLGVFVDSPLH
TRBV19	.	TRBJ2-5	ASSIEAAGRATQY
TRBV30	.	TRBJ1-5	ALGGQPNQPQH
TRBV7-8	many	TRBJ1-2	ASSLGHSANYGYT
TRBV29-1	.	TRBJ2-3	SVSRAGDADTQY
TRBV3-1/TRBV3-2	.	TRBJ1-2	ASSQDLYRLAEGYT
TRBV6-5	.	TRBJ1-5	ASTPEGGGQPQH
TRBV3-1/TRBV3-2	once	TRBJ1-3	ASSHTAEGNTIY
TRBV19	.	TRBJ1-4	ASSRQMGSNEKLF
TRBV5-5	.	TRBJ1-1	ASSLPGSGVKAF
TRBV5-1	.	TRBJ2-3	ASRQGTDTDTQY